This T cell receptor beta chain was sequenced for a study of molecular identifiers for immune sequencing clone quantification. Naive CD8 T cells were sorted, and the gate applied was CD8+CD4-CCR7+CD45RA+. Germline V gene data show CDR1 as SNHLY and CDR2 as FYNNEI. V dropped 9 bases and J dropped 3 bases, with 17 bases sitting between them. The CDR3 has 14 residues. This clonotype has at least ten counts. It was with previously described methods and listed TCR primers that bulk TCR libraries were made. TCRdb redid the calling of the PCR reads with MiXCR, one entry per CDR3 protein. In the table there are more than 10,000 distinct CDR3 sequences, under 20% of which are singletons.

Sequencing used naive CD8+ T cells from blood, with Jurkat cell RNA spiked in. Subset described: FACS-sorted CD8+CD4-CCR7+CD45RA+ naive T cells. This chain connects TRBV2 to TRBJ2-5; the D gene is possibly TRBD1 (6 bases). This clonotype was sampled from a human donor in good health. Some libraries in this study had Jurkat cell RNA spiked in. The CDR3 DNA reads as TGTGCCAGGACTACAGGGATCGCGGAAGAGACCCAGTACTTC. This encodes CARTTGIAEETQYF.